This TCR beta chain is drawn from a study of Ad26.COV2.S vaccination and SARS-CoV-2 variants. Study overall: Donor participated within the Ad26.COV2.S arm of the COV1001 trial.

Study-wide results and caveats: Analyses of TCR breadth and depth may have underestimated total T cell responses. It was reported that spike-specific CD8+ and CD4+ T cell responses were substantially broad after vaccination. Vaccine recipients and placebo recipients showed similar non-spike TCR breadth.

V gave up 5 bases and J gave up 2 bases, with 7 bases separating them. This CDR3 comprises 12 residues. Germline loops: CDR1 SEHNR, CDR2 FQNEAQ (reference sequence). Notes on this clone: Its specificity is unknown.

Data came from immunoSEQ multiplex PCR; TCRdb stores just in-frame clones and leaves some out. Counted here are more than 300,000 clones, around four fifths occurring once; the ten biggest clones make up 2.1%. This sample's treatment: about 20 received Ad26.COV2.S at low or high dose, single or two shots; 5 received placebo; per-sample allocation not given. Sampling happened 63 days after the first vaccine or placebo injection. This rearrangement joins TRBV7-9 to TRBJ2-7; D remains ambiguous. Sample: peripheral blood, taken in a trial of Ad26.COV2.S vaccine versus placebo. The sequence came from a person aged 18-60 years who received the Ad26.COV2.S COVID-19 vaccine or a placebo. CDR3 nucleotides: TGTGCCAGCAGCCCGGGTACCTACGAGCAGTACTTC. This translates into CASSPGTYEQYF.